Following are 32 T cell receptor beta chains from one sample sequenced in a study of regulatory dendritic cells for organ transplantation. Allogeneic regulatory or mature dendritic cells were co-cultured for about 5 days with CFSE-labeled sorted T cells at 1:10. These receptors are not linked to any known antigen. Profiling relied on immunoSEQ multiplex PCR, and the TCRdb table lists in-frame clones only, not all of them. Among approximately 22,000 clones listed, 85% were seen once. Material: naive CD4+ T cells from blood cultured with dendritic cells. This sample's subset: CD45RA+ naive T cells. Every receptor here comes from a human donor in good health.

Regarding this clone: This sample also contains other DNA sequences that code for the same CDR3. V is TRBV6-5 and J is TRBJ1-1, with 7 bases aligning to TRBD1. The CDR3 spans 13 residues. Germline CDR1 and CDR2: MNHEY and SVGAGI. V shed 9 bases and J 3 bases; nucleotides not matched to a gene: 7. The CDR3 DNA reads TGTGCCAGTAACAGGGGTGGTCACACTGAAGCTTTCTTT. It yields the protein CASNRGGHTEAFF.

V usage is TRBV11-1 and J usage is TRBJ2-5, with TRBD2 identical over 7 bases. The trim removed 4 bases at V and 5 bases at J, leaving 13 bases unmatched. Looked up from germline, CDR1 is SGHAT and CDR2 is FQDESV (reference sequence). The CDR3 sequence is 16 residues long. In nucleotides, the CDR3 is TGTGCCAGCAGCTCTCGGACTAGAGGGGCCTCGGAGACCCAGTACTTC. This sequence encodes CASSSRTRGASETQYF.

CDR3 sequence reads: CASSLISWGGDEAEQYF. The CDR3 region has the DNA TGTGCCAGCAGCCTTATCTCATGGGGGGGAGACGAGGCGGAGCAGTACTTC. The chain carries TRBV7-9 and TRBJ2-7, with 7 bases matching TRBD2. Losses at the gene ends were 5 bases for V and 7 bases for J; bases not matched to a gene: 20. This CDR3 is built from 17 residues. Germline CDR1 reads SEHNR; CDR2 reads FQNEAQ (reference sequence).

The chain carries TRBV18 and TRBJ2-3; D may be TRBD2 (6 bases). Germline V gives CDR1 KGHSH, CDR2 LQKENI. Between the trimmed V and J ends, which lost 6 bases and 8 bases, there was a span of 12 bases. This CDR3 contains 12 residues. The CDR3 nucleotides are TGTGCCAGCTCGCCGCGGGAAGGTACGCAGTATTTT. Translated: CASSPREGTQYF.

The chain carries TRBV30 and TRBJ1-5; a possible D gene is TRBD1 (5 bases). Germline V gene sequence: CDR1 GTSNPN, CDR2 SVGIG (reference sequence). V gave up 0 bases and J gave up 2 bases, with 11 bases separating them. The CDR3 is 15 residues long. CDR3 nucleotides: TGTGCCTGGAGTGTAGCGGGGGGAGGCAATCAGCCCCAGCATTTT. This codes for CAWSVAGGGNQPQHF.

The V call is TRBV14, the J call TRBJ1-2; perhaps TRBD1 as D (5 bases). CDR1 and CDR2 (germline): SGHDN, FVKESK. Trimming shortened V by 0 bases and J by 8 bases, and 16 bases separated the two germline ends. This CDR3 has 15 amino acids. The CDR3 region is CASSQEWGVGGGYTF. The CDR3 DNA sequence: TGTGCCAGCAGCCAAGAATGGGGGGTAGGAGGAGGCTACACCTTC.

J is TRBJ2-1 and V is TRBV4-1; 8 nucleotides match TRBD1. Germline CDR1 and CDR2: MGHRA and YSYEKL. The CDR3 runs 14 residues. The V and J ends lost 6 bases and 6 bases, in that order; junction bases with no gene match: 7. CDR3 loop: CASRPGQGGNEQFF. CDR3 sequence (DNA): TGCGCCAGCAGACCCGGACAGGGAGGCAATGAGCAGTTCTTC.

This clone was counted between two and nine times. The chain joins TRBV30 to TRBJ1-5; no clear D gene. CDR3 length: 12 residues. Trimming cost V 1 base and J 3 bases, with 4 bases left between them. From germline, CDR1 is GTSNPN and CDR2 SVGIG (reference sequence). The CDR3 nucleotides are TGTGCCTGGAGTGGATTCAATCAGCCCCAGCATTTT. It codes for CAWSGFNQPQHF.

V is TRBV4-1 and J is TRBJ1-2, with TRBD1 matching over 7 bases. The CDR3 is made up of 18 amino acids. The V gene end was trimmed by 0 bases and the J gene end by 2 bases; junction bases not matched to a gene: 12. Germline V gene lookup returns CDR1 MGHRA and CDR2 YSYEKL. The CDR3 DNA is TGCGCCAGCAGCCAAGATCTCTGGGCGGGGACAGTAAACTATGGCTACACCTTC. It translates to CASSQDLWAGTVNYGYTF.

The rearrangement joins TRBV19 to TRBJ2-3; D is undetermined. The CDR3 loop spans 14 amino acids. Trimming stripped 5 bases from V and 2 bases from J, with 11 bases between. From germline, CDR1 is LNHDA and CDR2 SQIVND (reference sequence). CDR3 DNA sequence: TGTGCCAGTAGTTTGGGCAGGCCCACAGATACGCAGTATTTT. This gives the protein CASSLGRPTDTQYF.

This chain joins TRBV4-2 and TRBJ2-2; 11 positions agree with TRBD2. This CDR3 has 15 residues. With V trimmed by 5 bases and J by 7 bases, 6 bases remained unmatched. Germline lookup yields CDR1 LGHNA and CDR2 YNFKEQ. The CDR3 sequence: CASSLTSGRGGELFF. The CDR3 bases are TGTGCCAGCAGCTTAACTAGCGGGAGAGGCGGGGAGCTGTTTTTT.

This clone was seen a single time. The rearrangement joins TRBV7-6 to TRBJ2-1; the match to TRBD1 covers 7 bases. The CDR3 runs 16 residues. Germline V gene sequence: CDR1 SGHVS, CDR2 FNYEAQ. The V gene end was trimmed by 5 bases and the J gene end by 7 bases; junction bases not matched to a gene: 14. CDR3 sequence reads: CASSPGGQMGMNEQFF. The CDR3 coding sequence is TGTGCCAGCAGCCCAGGGGGACAAATGGGAATGAATGAGCAGTTCTTC.

V and J are TRBV29-1 and TRBJ1-2; D uncertain. This CDR3 spans 14 amino acids. The germline gives CDR1 SQVTM, CDR2 ANQGSEA. The V gene lost 4 bases and the J gene lost 2 bases, with 14 bases spanning the gap. The CDR3 nucleotides read TGCAGCGTTGTTCAACCAGGCCCCAACTATGGCTACACCTTC. Its protein is CSVVQPGPNYGYTF.

The gene calls are TRBV4-1 and TRBJ2-7; 9 nucleotides line up with TRBD1. CDR1 is MGHRA, CDR2 YSYEKL, per germline. Trimming at V came to 4 bases and at J to 4 bases, leaving 11 bases not matched to a gene. This CDR3 has 16 residues. The CDR3, as DNA: TGCGCCAGCAGCCGGAAACAGGGGGCGGACGGGTACGAGCAGTACTTC. Residues: CASSRKQGADGYEQYF.

The V and J genes are TRBV19 and TRBJ1-4; TRBD1 matches at 8 bases. The CDR3 has 15 amino acids. Germline CDR1 and CDR2: LNHDA and SQIVND (reference sequence). V gave up 10 bases and J gave up 0 bases; unmatched junction bases: 7. This CDR3 is CATSDRGPTNEKLFF. The CDR3 DNA reads as TGTGCCACCTCAGACAGGGGACCAACTAATGAAAAACTGTTTTTT.

This clone turned up a few times. CDR3 sequence reads: CASSLMDSYGYTF. Here the CDR3 DNA reads TGTGCCAGCAGCTTAATGGACAGCTATGGCTACACCTTC. The V gene is TRBV7-9, the J gene TRBJ1-2, with D maybe TRBD1 (6 bases). With 2 bases removed from V and 4 bases from J, the gap between germline ends came to 8 bases. The CDR3 is made up of 13 amino acids. Looked up from germline, CDR1 is SEHNR and CDR2 is FQNEAQ (reference sequence).

The chain combines TRBV11-2 with TRBJ2-1, with D possibly being TRBD1 or TRBD2 (5 bases each). Trimming shortened V by 1 base and J by 2 bases, and 15 bases separated the two germline ends. There are 17 residues in the CDR3. Germline V gene sequence: CDR1 SGHAT, CDR2 FQNNGV. The CDR3 loop is CASSLGLTGTPYNEQFF. For the CDR3, the DNA is TGTGCCAGCAGCTTAGGGTTGACGGGGACCCCCTACAATGAGCAGTTCTTC.

In this sample, this clone turned up once. The genes are TRBV30 and TRBJ2-1; tentatively, D is TRBD1 or TRBD2 (5 bases each). V lost 8 bases to trimming and J lost 4 bases, with 15 bases between them. This CDR3 contains 13 residues. Germline CDR1 and CDR2: GTSNPN and SVGIG (reference sequence). CDR3 in amino acids: CAQSVRGYNEQFF. CDR3 DNA: TGTGCCCAGAGCGTGAGGGGATACAATGAGCAGTTCTTC.

This sequence joins TRBV2 and TRBJ2-3; TRBD1 is a possible D gene (6 bases). The CDR3 length is 16 residues. The V and J ends lost 2 bases and 1 base respectively, with 13 bases between them. Germline V lookup: CDR1 SNHLY, CDR2 FYNNEI. CDR3 in amino acids: CASSELLGAGTDTQYF. Written as DNA, the CDR3 is TGTGCCAGCAGTGAATTATTGGGGGCCGGCACAGATACGCAGTATTTT. The entire variable domain, with the rest obtained from reference TRBV2 and TRBJ2-3, is as follows: EPEVTQTPSHQVTQMGQEVILRCVPISNHLYFYWYRQILGQKVEFLVSFYNNEISEKSEIFDDQFSVERPDGSNFTLKIRSTKLEDSAMYFCASSELLGAGTDTQYFGPGTRLTVL.

The CDR3 region is CASSHTGTGAYGYTF. The DNA for the CDR3 is TGTGCCAGCAGTCACACCGGGACAGGGGCCTATGGCTACACCTTC. The V call is TRBV27, the J call TRBJ1-2; 10 nucleotides line up with TRBD1. Germline CDR1 MNHEY, CDR2 SMNVEV (reference sequence). The trim removed 5 bases at V and 4 bases at J, leaving 7 bases unmatched. The CDR3 length is 15 residues.

The V call is TRBV19, the J call TRBJ2-3; 8 nucleotides agree with TRBD2. The V and J ends lost 4 bases and 1 base, in that order; junction bases with no gene match: 7. There are 16 residues in the CDR3. The germline CDR1 and CDR2 sequences are LNHDA and SQIVND (reference sequence). The CDR3, as DNA: TGTGCCAGTAGTAGGTACGGGACTAGGCGCACAGATACGCAGTATTTT. It yields the protein CASSRYGTRRTDTQYF.

The rearrangement links TRBV7-2 to TRBJ1-1; 8 bases map to TRBD1. Germline CDR1 reads SGHTA; CDR2 reads FQGNSA. The ends lost 2 bases at V and 3 bases at J; junction bases unmatched: 11. The CDR3 is 17 amino acids. The CDR3 sequence is CASSLRYGTGLHTEAFF. The CDR3 DNA is TGTGCCAGCAGCTTAAGGTACGGGACAGGCTTACACACTGAAGCTTTCTTT.

V is TRBV30 and J is TRBJ2-1; TRBD2 matches 9 bases. V gave up 4 bases and J gave up 6 bases; unmatched junction bases: 13. Germline assignment: CDR1 GTSNPN and CDR2 SVGIG (reference sequence). The CDR3 extends over 16 amino acids. CDR3 bases: TGTGCCTGGAAAAGGCGTTCCGGCGGGGGGGCCAATGAGCAGTTCTTC. Its protein product is CAWKRRSGGGANEQFF.

V and J are TRBV7-3 and TRBJ2-1; maybe TRBD1 (6 bases). The CDR3 runs to 14 residues. The V gene lost 5 bases and the J gene lost 6 bases, with 14 bases spanning the gap. The germline gives CDR1 SGHTA, CDR2 FQGTGA. For the CDR3, the DNA is TGTGCCAGCAGCCTGGTTGGGGGCAGCAATGAGCAGTTCTTC. It specifies CASSLVGGSNEQFF.

The CDR3 here is CASSSDGRSNQPQHF. Written as DNA, the CDR3 is TGTGCCAGCAGCAGCGACGGGCGTTCGAATCAGCCCCAGCATTTT. The J gene is TRBJ1-5, the V gene TRBV7-2; D not resolved. Trimming took off 5 bases at V and 4 bases at J, with 15 bases between the two ends. The length of the CDR3 is 15 residues. Germline V CDR1 and CDR2: SGHTA, FQGNSA.

The chain is built from TRBV28 and TRBJ1-2; D is undetermined. CDR1 and CDR2 (germline): MDHEN, SYDVKM. The CDR3 loop spans 12 amino acids. V was clipped by 6 bases and J by 14 bases, with 19 bases between them. The CDR3: CASSRPSPAHTF. The CDR3 DNA reads TGTGCCAGCAGCCGCCCGTCGCCGGCGCATACCTTC.

This sequence joins TRBV7-3 and TRBJ1-5; D unclear. The germline gives CDR1 SGHTA, CDR2 FQGTGA. V lost 3 bases and J lost 7, with 10 bases in between. This CDR3 spans 13 amino acids. The CDR3 DNA is TGTGCCAGCAGCTTTACGGGGAACCAGCCCCAGCATTTT. Translation gives CASSFTGNQPQHF.

This sequence joins TRBV5-1 and TRBJ1-1; D not resolved. This CDR3 contains 15 residues. CDR1 SGHRS and CDR2 YFSETQ come from the germline V gene. V shed 0 bases and J shed 4 bases, with 13 bases lying between them. The CDR3 coding sequence is TGCGCCAGCAGCTTGGGGGGATCCTCTGTCACTGAAGCTTTCTTT. It yields the protein CASSLGGSSVTEAFF.

This chain joins TRBV7-3 and TRBJ2-1, with D perhaps being TRBD1 or TRBD2 (6 bases each). Germline-derived CDR1 and CDR2 are SGHTA and FQGTGA. Trimming left V 1 base short and J 4 bases short, with 11 bases between. CDR3 length equals 15 residues. Here the CDR3 DNA reads TGTGCCAGCAGCTTAAGGGGGGCCCCTTACAATGAGCAGTTCTTC. Its protein is CASSLRGAPYNEQFF. Filled out from reference TRBV7-3 and TRBJ2-1, the complete variable domain reads GAGVSQTPSNKVTEKGKYVELRCDPISGHTALYWYRQSLGQGPEFLIYFQGTGAADDSGLPNDRFFAVRPEGSVSTLKIQRTERGDSAVYLCASSLRGAPYNEQFFGPGTRLTVL.

This sequence joins TRBV6-1 and TRBJ2-7, with no clear D. CDR1 is MNHNS and CDR2 is SASEGT in the germline V gene. V lost 4 bases, J lost 2 bases, and 15 bases lay in between. The CDR3 is 15 residues long. For the CDR3, the DNA is TGTGCCAGCAGTGTAGGAAGGCGGAAAACCTACGAGCAGTACTTC. Translated: CASSVGRRKTYEQYF.

This clone was detected only once. The chain recombines TRBV7-2 with TRBJ2-5; tentatively, D is TRBD2 (6 bases). The CDR3 totals 15 residues. Germline V gives CDR1 SGHTA, CDR2 FQGNSA. The germline V and J ends were trimmed by 5 bases and 1 base, with 14 bases remaining between them. CDR3 bases: TGTGCCAGCAGCCCCAACCTGGGGGGCCAAGAGACCCAGTACTTC. It codes for CASSPNLGGQETQYF.

This clone appeared a few times. V usage is TRBV30 and J usage is TRBJ1-2; D is undetermined. There are 14 residues in the CDR3. From germline, CDR1 is GTSNPN and CDR2 SVGIG (reference sequence). V was trimmed by 3 bases and J by 3 bases, leaving 14 bases between them. The CDR3 DNA follows: TGTGCCTGGAGCCCCCTCGAGGGCTACTATGGCTACACCTTC. It yields the protein CAWSPLEGYYGYTF.